One and the same sample provided the 21 T cell receptor beta chains below, sequenced in a study of identical twins. TCRdb fed the 5' RACE reads into MiXCR, producing one record per CDR3 protein. Counted here are a few hundred thousand distinct CDR3 sequences, just under 10% occurring once; the ten biggest clones make up approximately 3.2%. A further study also used this sample, focusing on yellow fever vaccine responses in identical twins.

The material sequenced was PBMCs. Source of these receptors: a young woman in good health.

This clonotype was observed a handful of times. V gene TRBV29-1 combines with J gene TRBJ2-3; no clear D. Between the trimmed V and J ends, which lost 3 bases and 2 bases, there was a span of 6 bases. The CDR3 loop spans 12 amino acids. CDR1 SQVTM and CDR2 ANQGSEA come from the germline V gene. CDR3: CSVEYATDTQYF. The CDR3 bases are TGCAGCGTTGAGTACGCCACAGATACGCAGTATTTT.

The rearrangement links TRBV28 to TRBJ2-7, with TRBD2 identical over 13 bases. The CDR3 length is 16 residues. J lost 5 bases, V lost 2 bases, and 6 bases had no gene match. Germline V gene data show CDR1 as MDHEN and CDR2 as SYDVKM. DNA of the CDR3: TGTGCCAGCAGTTTACCCCCGGGACTAGCGGGACACGAGCAGTACTTC. Residues: CASSLPPGLAGHEQYF.

The sample holds many counts of this clonotype. CDR3 DNA sequence: TGTGCCAGCAGAGACGGACTAGCGGGAGCCACCGGGGAGCTGTTTTTT. It specifies CASRDGLAGATGELFF. J is TRBJ2-2 and V is TRBV3-1; TRBD2 agrees at 13 bases. V lost 6 bases, J lost 4 bases, and 5 bases stayed unmatched. The germline V gene has CDR1 LGHDT and CDR2 YNNKEL (reference sequence). The length of the CDR3 is 16 residues.

The J gene is TRBJ2-2, the V gene TRBV4-2; possible D gene TRBD1, 6 bases. Per the germline V gene, CDR1 is LGHNA and CDR2 is YNFKEQ. V dropped 5 bases and J dropped 6 bases, with 16 bases sitting between them. The CDR3 covers 15 residues. CDR3 nucleotide sequence: TGTGCCAGCAGCGGGTTGGCAGGGGAAGCCGGGGAGCTGTTTTTT. Protein product: CASSGLAGEAGELFF.

In its sample, this clonotype was seen many times. The rearrangement links TRBV7-3 to TRBJ2-1; 9 bases fit TRBD2. V lost 5 bases and J lost 10; bases outside the gene matches: 12. Germline lookup yields CDR1 SGHTA and CDR2 FQGTGA. The CDR3 sequence is 15 residues long. For the CDR3, the DNA is TGTGCCAGCAGCCTCGGGGTAGCGGGGGAGGAAGAGCAGTTCTTC. It specifies CASSLGVAGEEEQFF.

This clonotype was seen a handful of times. The chain couples TRBV5-1 to TRBJ2-1, with D unresolved. Germline values: CDR1 SGHRS, CDR2 YFSETQ. Trimming removed 1 base at V and 0 bases at J, with 11 bases between. The CDR3 loop spans 16 amino acids. CDR3 DNA sequence: TGCGCCAGCAGCTTGATCGGGCAGAGCTCCTACAATGAGCAGTTCTTC. Translated, it gives CASSLIGQSSYNEQFF. The variable domain in full, completed from reference TRBV5-1 and TRBJ2-1, reads KAGVTQTPRYLIKTRGQQVTLSCSPISGHRSVSWYQQTPGQGLQFLFEYFSETQRNKGNFPGRFSGRQFSNSRSEMNVSTLELGDSALYLCASSLIGQSSYNEQFFGPGTRLTVL.

This clonotype was detected only a few times. The chain has TRBV25-1 and TRBJ2-5; perhaps TRBD2 as D (6 bases). The CDR3 is made up of 16 amino acids. Trimming pared 0 bases from V and 3 bases from J, leaving 14 bases between. Germline CDR1 is MGHDK and CDR2 is SYGVNS. DNA of the CDR3: TGTGCCAGCAGTGAATATTACGGGACTTTTAAAGAGACCCAGTACTTC. Translating gives CASSEYYGTFKETQYF.

The chain has TRBV6-2 or TRBV6-3 and TRBJ2-3, with D possibly TRBD2 on 5 matching bases. The V end was cut by 8 bases, the J end by 1 base, with 13 bases between. Germline loops: CDR1 MNHEY, CDR2 SVGEGT. The CDR3 length is 14 residues. The CDR3 bases are TGTGCCAGCGTTCCTGACGGGGGCACAGATACGCAGTATTTT. This gives the protein CASVPDGGTDTQYF.

This clonotype was detected a few times. V usage is TRBV9 and J usage is TRBJ2-7; 12 bases line up with TRBD2. The CDR3 runs to 15 residues. The germline CDR1 and CDR2 sequences are SGDLS and YYNGEE. The V gene end was trimmed by 3 bases and the J gene end by 5 bases; junction bases not matched to a gene: 6. CDR3 coding DNA: TGTGCCAGCAGCGCTAGCGGGGGGGCCGGCGACGAGCAGTACTTC. The encoded protein is CASSASGGAGDEQYF.

This chain links TRBV12-3 or TRBV12-4 with TRBJ2-1; no definite D call. This CDR3 is built from 17 residues. Trimming stripped 5 bases from V and 2 bases from J, with 19 bases between. This CDR3 reads CASSLPPARQPYNEQFF. CDR3 coding DNA: TGTGCCAGCAGTCTACCCCCGGCCAGGCAACCCTACAATGAGCAGTTCTTC.

The rearrangement uses TRBV27 and TRBJ2-7, with 8 positions matching TRBD2. V was clipped by 5 bases and J by 1 base; unmatched bases: 7. The CDR3 extends over 15 amino acids. Germline CDR1 MNHEY, CDR2 SMNVEV (reference sequence). Here the CDR3 DNA reads TGTGCCAGCAGTCCCCAGGGCGGGAGGTCCTACGAGCAGTACTTC. It encodes CASSPQGGRSYEQYF.

This clonotype was seen many times. V is TRBV2 and J is TRBJ2-1, with a possible D match to TRBD2 (6 bases). The ends were cut back, 6 bases at V and 5 bases at J, with 17 bases in the middle. The V gene's germline CDR1 is SNHLY and CDR2 FYNNEI. This CDR3 comprises 15 residues. In DNA form, the CDR3 reads TGTGCCAGCAGGACGGGGAGGTCGTGGGACAATGAGCAGTTCTTC. Encoded protein: CASRTGRSWDNEQFF. Based on the CDR3 plus reference TRBV2 and TRBJ2-1, the full variable domain is EPEVTQTPSHQVTQMGQEVILRCVPISNHLYFYWYRQILGQKVEFLVSFYNNEISEKSEIFDDQFSVERPDGSNFTLKIRSTKLEDSAMYFCASRTGRSWDNEQFFGPGTRLTVL.

This clonotype was counted many times. The chain recombines TRBV4-1 with TRBJ2-3, with D uncertain. Between the trimmed V and J ends, which lost 1 base and 3 bases, there was a span of 14 bases. Germline CDR1 MGHRA, CDR2 YSYEKL. The CDR3 extends over 16 amino acids. The CDR3: CASSQVNLIITDTQYF. For the CDR3, the DNA is TGCGCCAGCAGCCAAGTAAATTTAATCATAACAGATACGCAGTATTTT.

This clonotype was picked up a small number of times. This rearrangement joins TRBV10-3 to TRBJ2-1, with TRBD2 identical over 14 bases. In germline, CDR1 is ENHRY, CDR2 SYGVKD. The CDR3 is made up of 15 amino acids. After removal of 6 bases from V and 8 bases from J, the junction contained 6 bases not matched to a gene. In nucleotides, the CDR3 is TGTGCCATCAGGGAGGGACTAGCGGGAGTCGATGAGCAGTTCTTC. Translating it yields CAIREGLAGVDEQFF.

This clonotype was counted ten times or more. This chain connects TRBV15 to TRBJ2-7, with TRBD1 matching 7 bases. CDR3 size: 14 residues. Losses at the gene ends were 10 bases for V and 3 bases for J; bases not matched to a gene: 12. Per germline, CDR1 LNHNV and CDR2 YYDKDF (reference sequence). The CDR3 protein is CAIAGTGEGYEQYF. The CDR3 nucleotides are TGTGCCATCGCCGGTACAGGGGAAGGCTACGAGCAGTACTTC.

This clonotype was found a few times. The CDR3, as DNA: TGTGCCACCAGTGAGGGGTTCACTCACACCGGGGAGCTGTTTTTT. It specifies CATSEGFTHTGELFF. This chain uses TRBV24-1 with TRBJ2-2, with D uncertain. The CDR3 runs to 15 residues. The germline V gene has CDR1 KGHDR and CDR2 SFDVKD. V lost 4 bases and J 3 bases, leaving 11 bases between the germline ends.

This rearrangement joins TRBV20-1 to TRBJ2-1; 7 bases line up with TRBD2. This CDR3 is built from 13 residues. Trimming removed 5 bases from V and 6 bases from J; junction bases left unmatched: 7. Germline CDR1 DFQATT, CDR2 SNEGSKA (reference sequence). Written as DNA, the CDR3 is TGCAGTGCTCCCGGACTAGTAATCAATGAGCAGTTCTTC. It yields the protein CSAPGLVINEQFF.

The sample holds many counts of this clonotype. The CDR3 region is CASRLSTGSSYNEQFF. The CDR3 DNA follows: TGTGCCAGCAGATTATCAACAGGTAGCTCCTACAATGAGCAGTTCTTC. This sequence joins TRBV5-5 and TRBJ2-1, with D perhaps TRBD1 (5 bases). Germline CDR1 and CDR2: SGHKS and YYEKEE (reference sequence). The germline V and J ends were trimmed by 5 bases and 0 bases, with 15 bases remaining between them. The CDR3 runs to 16 residues. The full variable domain, rest sourced from reference TRBV5-5 and TRBJ2-1, is DAGVTQSPTHLIKTRGQQVTLRCSPISGHKSVSWYQQVLGQGPQFIFQYYEKEERGRGNFPDRFSARQFPNYSSELNVNALLLGDSALYLCASRLSTGSSYNEQFFGPGTRLTVL.

The V and J genes are TRBV5-6 and TRBJ2-1, with D tentatively TRBD1 (6 bases). Germline V gene lookup returns CDR1 SGHDT and CDR2 YYEEEE. Deletions cut 5 bases from V and 8 bases from J, with 14 bases between. The CDR3 length is 13 residues. In nucleotides, the CDR3 is TGTGCCAGCAGGCCCACAAGGGGGTATGAGCAGTTCTTC. Residues: CASRPTRGYEQFF.

This clonotype was detected only a few times. This rearrangement joins TRBV7-2 to TRBJ2-7; 11 bases agree with TRBD2. The germline gives CDR1 SGHTA, CDR2 FQGNSA. This CDR3 has 17 residues. J lost 0 bases, V lost 4 bases, and 8 bases had no gene match. The CDR3 is CASSWLHTSGSSYEQYF. CDR3 in DNA: TGTGCCAGCAGCTGGCTTCACACTAGCGGGAGCTCCTACGAGCAGTACTTC.

A few counts support this clonotype. The J gene is TRBJ2-7, the V gene TRBV28, with D tentatively TRBD2 (6 bases). V dropped 8 bases and J dropped 0 bases, with 11 bases sitting between them. Germline-derived CDR1 and CDR2 are MDHEN and SYDVKM. The CDR3 runs 13 residues. The CDR3: CASSEGTSYEQYF. The CDR3, as DNA: TGTGCCAGCTCGGAGGGGACCTCCTACGAGCAGTACTTC.